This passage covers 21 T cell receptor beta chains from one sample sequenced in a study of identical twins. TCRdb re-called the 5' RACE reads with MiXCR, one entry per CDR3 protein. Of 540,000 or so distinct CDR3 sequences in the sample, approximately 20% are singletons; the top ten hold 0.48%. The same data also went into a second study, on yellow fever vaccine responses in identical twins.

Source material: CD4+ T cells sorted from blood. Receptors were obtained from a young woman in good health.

The CDR3 sequence: CSATGASGPKNEQFF. The CDR3 DNA reads as TGCAGTGCTACCGGGGCTAGCGGGCCTAAAAATGAGCAGTTCTTC. The chain carries TRBV20-1 and TRBJ2-1; 8 bases map to TRBD2. The J segment lost 7 bases and the V segment lost 4 bases, leaving 12 bases of the junction unmatched. The germline gives CDR1 DFQATT, CDR2 SNEGSKA (reference sequence). CDR3 length equals 15 residues.

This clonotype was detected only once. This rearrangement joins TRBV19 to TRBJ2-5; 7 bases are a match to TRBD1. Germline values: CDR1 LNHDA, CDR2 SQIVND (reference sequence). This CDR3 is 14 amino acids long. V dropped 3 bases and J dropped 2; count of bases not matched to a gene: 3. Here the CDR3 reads CASSIGTDQETQYF. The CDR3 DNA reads TGTGCCAGTAGTATCGGGACAGATCAAGAGACCCAGTACTTC.

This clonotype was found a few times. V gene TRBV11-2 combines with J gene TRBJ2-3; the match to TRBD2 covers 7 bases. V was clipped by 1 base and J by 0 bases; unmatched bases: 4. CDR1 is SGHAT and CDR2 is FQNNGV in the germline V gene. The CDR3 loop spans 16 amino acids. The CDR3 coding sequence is TGTGCCAGCAGCTTAGGGCGGGGGTCCAGCACAGATACGCAGTATTTT. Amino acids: CASSLGRGSSTDTQYF.

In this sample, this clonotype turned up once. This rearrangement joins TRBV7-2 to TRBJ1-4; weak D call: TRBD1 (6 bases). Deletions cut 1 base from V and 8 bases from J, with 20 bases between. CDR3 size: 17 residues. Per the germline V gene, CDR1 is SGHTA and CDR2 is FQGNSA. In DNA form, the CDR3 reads TGTGCCAGCAGCTTAGGATGGGGGGCCCAAACCGGAGAAAAACTGTTTTTT. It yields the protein CASSLGWGAQTGEKLFF. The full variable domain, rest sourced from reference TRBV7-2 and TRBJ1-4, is GAGVSQSPSNKVTEKGKDVELRCDPISGHTALYWYRQSLGQGLEFLIYFQGNSAPDKSGLPSDRFSAERTGGSVSTLTIQRTQQEDSAVYLCASSLGWGAQTGEKLFFGSGTQLSVL.

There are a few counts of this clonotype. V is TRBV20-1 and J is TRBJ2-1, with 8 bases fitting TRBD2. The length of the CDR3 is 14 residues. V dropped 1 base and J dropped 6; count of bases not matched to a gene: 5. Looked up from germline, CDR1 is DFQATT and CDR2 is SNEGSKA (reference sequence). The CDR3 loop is CSARVIGGANEQFF. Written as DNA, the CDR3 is TGCAGTGCTAGAGTAATCGGGGGGGCCAATGAGCAGTTCTTC.

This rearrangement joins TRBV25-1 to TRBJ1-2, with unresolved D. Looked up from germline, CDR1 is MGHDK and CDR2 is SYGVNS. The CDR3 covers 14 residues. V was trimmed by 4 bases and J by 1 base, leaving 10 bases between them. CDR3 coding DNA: TGTGCCAGCAGTGTCGGGCCGAATAACTATGGCTACACCTTC. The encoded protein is CASSVGPNNYGYTF.

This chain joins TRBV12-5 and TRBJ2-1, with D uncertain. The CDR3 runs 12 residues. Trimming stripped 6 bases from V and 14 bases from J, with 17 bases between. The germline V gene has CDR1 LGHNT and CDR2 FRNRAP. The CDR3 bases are TGTGCTAGTGGCTCCTCTGGCTGGGCGGAGTTCTTC. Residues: CASGSSGWAEFF.

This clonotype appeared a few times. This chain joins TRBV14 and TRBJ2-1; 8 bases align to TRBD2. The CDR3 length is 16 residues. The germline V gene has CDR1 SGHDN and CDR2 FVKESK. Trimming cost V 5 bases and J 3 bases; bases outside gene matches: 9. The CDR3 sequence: CASSGLAGLDYNEQFF. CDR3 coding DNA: TGTGCCAGCAGCGGTTTAGCGGGGTTGGACTACAATGAGCAGTTCTTC.

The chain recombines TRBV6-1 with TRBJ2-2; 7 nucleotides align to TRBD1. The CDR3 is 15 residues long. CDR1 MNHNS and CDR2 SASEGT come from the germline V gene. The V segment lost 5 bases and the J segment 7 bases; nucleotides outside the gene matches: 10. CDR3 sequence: CASSNTGTAGGELFF. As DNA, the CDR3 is TGTGCCAGCAGTAATACCGGGACAGCAGGCGGGGAGCTGTTTTTT.

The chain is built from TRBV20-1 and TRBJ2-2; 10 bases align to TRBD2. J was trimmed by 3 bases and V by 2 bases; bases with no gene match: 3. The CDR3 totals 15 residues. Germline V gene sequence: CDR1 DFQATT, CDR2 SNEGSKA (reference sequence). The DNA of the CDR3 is TGCAGTGCTAGAAGAGCGGGAGGGGACACCGGGGAGCTGTTTTTT. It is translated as CSARRAGGDTGELFF.

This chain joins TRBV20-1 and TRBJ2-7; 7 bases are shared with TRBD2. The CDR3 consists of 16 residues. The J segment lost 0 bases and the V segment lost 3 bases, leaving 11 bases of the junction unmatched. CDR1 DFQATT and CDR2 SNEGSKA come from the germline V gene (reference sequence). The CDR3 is CSARGRAGEVSYEQYF. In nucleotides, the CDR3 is TGCAGTGCTAGGGGACGTGCGGGGGAAGTCTCCTACGAGCAGTACTTC.

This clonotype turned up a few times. The CDR3 bases are TGTGCCAGCAGTCCCCCCTGGGGGGGGGCCTCCTACAATGAGCAGTTCTTC. Translation: CASSPPWGGASYNEQFF. This sequence joins TRBV12-3 or TRBV12-4 and TRBJ2-1; a possible D gene is TRBD2 (7 bases). Trimming left V 5 bases short and J 0 bases short, with 17 bases between. The CDR3 loop spans 17 amino acids.

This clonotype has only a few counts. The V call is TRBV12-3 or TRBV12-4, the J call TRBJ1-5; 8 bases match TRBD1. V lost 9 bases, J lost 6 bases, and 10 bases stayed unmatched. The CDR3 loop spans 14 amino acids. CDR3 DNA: TGTGCCAGTCGGAAAGACAGGGGAGGTCAGCCCCAGCATTTT. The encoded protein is CASRKDRGGQPQHF.

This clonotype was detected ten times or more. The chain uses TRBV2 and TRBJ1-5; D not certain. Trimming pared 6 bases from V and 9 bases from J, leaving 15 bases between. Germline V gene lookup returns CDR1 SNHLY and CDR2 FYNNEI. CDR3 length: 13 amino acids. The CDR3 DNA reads TGTGCCAGCAGCCAGCAGGAGTCTCTGCCCCAGCATTTT. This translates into CASSQQESLPQHF.

The CDR3 DNA reads as TGCAGTGCGGCACTAGCGGGAGTAGATACGCAGTATTTT. Protein: CSAALAGVDTQYF. The rearrangement joins TRBV20-1 to TRBJ2-3; TRBD2 matches at 11 bases. CDR1 is DFQATT, CDR2 SNEGSKA, per germline (reference sequence). This CDR3 spans 13 amino acids. V dropped 6 bases and J dropped 5; count of bases not matched to a gene: 4.

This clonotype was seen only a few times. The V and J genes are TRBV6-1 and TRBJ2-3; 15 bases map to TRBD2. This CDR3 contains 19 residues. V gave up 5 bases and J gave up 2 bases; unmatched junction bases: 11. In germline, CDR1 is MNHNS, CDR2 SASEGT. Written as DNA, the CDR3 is TGTGCCAGCAGTACCCCGGGACTAGCGGGGGGACCTAACACAGATACGCAGTATTTT. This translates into CASSTPGLAGGPNTDTQYF.

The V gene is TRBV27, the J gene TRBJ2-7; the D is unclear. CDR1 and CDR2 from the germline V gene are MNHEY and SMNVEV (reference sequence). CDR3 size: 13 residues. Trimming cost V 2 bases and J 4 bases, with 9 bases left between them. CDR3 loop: CASSLKANYEQYF. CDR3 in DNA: TGTGCCAGCAGTTTAAAGGCCAATTACGAGCAGTACTTC.

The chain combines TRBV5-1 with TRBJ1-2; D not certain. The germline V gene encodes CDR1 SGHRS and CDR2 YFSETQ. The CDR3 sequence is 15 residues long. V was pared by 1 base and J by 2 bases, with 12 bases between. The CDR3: CASSLRGTLNYGYTF. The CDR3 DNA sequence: TGCGCCAGCAGCTTGAGAGGTACTCTGAACTATGGCTACACCTTC.

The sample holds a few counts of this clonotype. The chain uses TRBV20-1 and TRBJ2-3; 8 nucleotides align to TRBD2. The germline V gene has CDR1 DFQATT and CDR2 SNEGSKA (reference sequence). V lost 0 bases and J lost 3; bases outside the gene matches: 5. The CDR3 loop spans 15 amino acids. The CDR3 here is CSARDTGGRTDTQYF. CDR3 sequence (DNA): TGCAGTGCTAGAGATACGGGCGGGAGGACAGATACGCAGTATTTT.

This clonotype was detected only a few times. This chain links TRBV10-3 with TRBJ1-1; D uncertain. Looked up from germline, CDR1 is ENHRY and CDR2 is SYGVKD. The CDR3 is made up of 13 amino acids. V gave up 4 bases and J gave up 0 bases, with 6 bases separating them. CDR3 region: CAISVALNTEAFF. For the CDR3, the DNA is TGTGCCATCAGTGTAGCGTTGAACACTGAAGCTTTCTTT.

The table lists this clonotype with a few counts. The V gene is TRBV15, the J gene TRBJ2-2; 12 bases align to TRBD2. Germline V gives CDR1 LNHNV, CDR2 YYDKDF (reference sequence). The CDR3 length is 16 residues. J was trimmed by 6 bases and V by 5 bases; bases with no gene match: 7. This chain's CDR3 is CATSGPGLAGPGELFF. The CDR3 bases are TGTGCCACCAGCGGACCGGGACTAGCGGGCCCCGGGGAGCTGTTTTTT.